This is a list of T cell receptor beta chains from one sample in a study of T cells after yellow fever vaccination. TCRdb independently ran MiXCR on the 5' RACE reads; one entry per CDR3 protein. Of under 15,000 distinct CDR3 sequences listed, about 5.8% are singletons. The sequencing here drew on PBMCs, either bulk or a sorted T-cell subset (CD4+, CD8+, memory, or dextramer-sorted; not recorded which), taken on the day of the yellow fever booster vaccination. These TCRs come from a man in his thirties or forties who received the YFV17D yellow fever vaccine. Each CDR3 is given without its conserved first and last residue.

j_call v_call cdr3_aa
TRBJ2-3 TRBV19 ASRDSGVRVDTQY
TRBJ2-7 TRBV20-1 SARSRDDSYRGQNYEQY
TRBJ1-2 TRBV25-1 ASKYSGYT
TRBJ2-7 TRBV7-6 ASSSRAGVYEQY
TRBJ2-1 TRBV4-2 ASSPRASGMSNEQF
TRBJ2-3 TRBV25-1 ASSERTDTQY
TRBJ2-1 TRBV12-3/TRBV12-4 ASSWARSREQF
TRBJ2-2 TRBV4-1 ASSQWQGHGELF
TRBJ2-1 TRBV27 ASSLSLRIAGYREQF
TRBJ1-1 TRBV25-1 ASSEPEFRGAEAF
TRBJ2-7 TRBV5-4 ASSLARGRWDEQY
TRBJ1-3 TRBV20-1 SVTDRSSGNTIY
TRBJ2-2 TRBV20-1 SASTGGRSPDTGELF
TRBJ2-5 TRBV12-3/TRBV12-4 ASTNGGGRASETQY
TRBJ2-7 TRBV4-2 ASSQAYRGQGNVVEEQY
TRBJ2-5 TRBV15 ATSRDNEETQY
TRBJ2-3 TRBV5-6 ASSSRGVADTQY
TRBJ1-2 TRBV28 ASSSVGQANYGYT
TRBJ2-1 TRBV20-1 RPFGEIGNEQF
TRBJ1-6 TRBV27 ASSSRTGRGSPLH
TRBJ2-7 TRBV6-6 ASQSSLLAGAGYEQY
TRBJ2-3 TRBV9 ASSLMGVSTDTQY
TRBJ2-1 TRBV6-5 ASSWRREKDEQF
TRBJ2-2 TRBV12-3/TRBV12-4 ASSFHDTGELF
TRBJ2-5 TRBV21-1 AIGLAGVGETQY
TRBJ2-5 TRBV6-1 ASRPGQGYRETQY